Described below is a single T cell receptor beta chain sequence and its context. Germline values: CDR1 ENHRY, CDR2 SYGVKD. This CDR3 contains 12 residues. Trimming removed 5 bases at V and 4 bases at J, with 8 bases between. This specimen comes from a study of T cells in Graves' hyperthyroidism and ophthalmopathy. The CDR3 regions of TCR beta were amplified from RNA transcripts. A first-round RT-PCR of the TCR CDR3 used the HTBI primer set. From the multiplex PCR reads, TCRdb called clonotypes with MiXCR, one entry per CDR3 protein. The sample has a few hundred thousand distinct CDR3 sequences, approximately 14% seen once; the top ten hold less than 9.5%.

The chain carries TRBV10-3 and TRBJ2-5; tentatively, D is TRBD2 (6 bases). The clonotype was recovered from a woman aged 25-40 years with Graves' hyperthyroidism. Material: blood. DNA of the CDR3: TGTGCCATCAGTTTCGGGGGAGAGACCCAGTACTTC. Residues: CAISFGGETQYF.